The rows below give T cell receptor beta chains drawn from one sample of a study of regulatory T cells in long-lasting Graves disease. MiXCR, applied by TCRdb to the multiplex PCR reads, yields one record per CDR3 protein. Among about 540,000 distinct CDR3 sequences listed, approximately 13% were seen once. These records were also assigned to another study, of T cells in Graves' hyperthyroidism and ophthalmopathy.

The source material was peripheral blood mononuclear cells (PBMCs), sampled at new diagnosis, from a patient treated with antithyroid drugs. These TCRs come from a man aged 25-45 years with Graves disease. The CDR3 runs from the conserved cysteine through the conserved F or W. A D gene is named only where the DNA matches it firmly. Clone size is stated in some rows and not others, as once, few, many or a class when expanded.

j_call d_call v_call clone_size cdr3_nt cdr3_aa
TRBJ2-6 - TRBV6-2/TRBV6-3 many TGTGCCAGCAGTTACTCGACAGGGGCCAACGTCCTGACTTTC CASSYSTGANVLTF
TRBJ2-5 - TRBV29-1 - TGCAGCGTTGAAACGGGCCAGGGGGGTGTCGGGACCCAGTACTTC CSVETGQGGVGTQYF
TRBJ2-7 - TRBV2 many TGTGCCAGCAGTGCTTCTCTTCTCAGGACACTCTCCTCCTACGAGCAGTACTTC CASSASLLRTLSSYEQYF
TRBJ1-2 - TRBV5-1 few TGCGCCAGCAGCCAAGGACAGCTATATGGCTACACCTTC CASSQGQLYGYTF
TRBJ2-7 TRBD1 TRBV4-1 - TGCGCCAGCAGCCAAGGCCCGGTTGGACAGGGGGCCTACGAGCAGTACTTC CASSQGPVGQGAYEQYF
TRBJ1-5 - TRBV10-2 many TGCGCCAGCAGTGAGGCAGGGCATAGCTCTCAGCCCCAGCATTTT CASSEAGHSSQPQHF
TRBJ1-2 - TRBV10-3 many TGTGCCATCAGGGAACGCAACGGCGCAGCCTCTAGGGGCTACACCTTC CAIRERNGAASRGYTF
TRBJ2-5 TRBD1 TRBV5-1 many TGCGCCAGCAGCTTGGCCGGGGACAGGAAAGAGACCCAGTACTTC CASSLAGDRKETQYF
TRBJ2-1 - TRBV12-3/TRBV12-4 many TGTGCCAGCGGGGCTAGCGTGGACAATGAGCAGTTCTTC CASGASVDNEQFF
TRBJ2-1 - TRBV2 many TGTGCCAGCAATAACAATGAGCAGTTCTTC CASNNNEQFF
TRBJ2-3 TRBD2 TRBV7-3 many TGTGCCAGCAGCCGGACTAGCGACACAGATACGCAGTATTTT CASSRTSDTDTQYF
TRBJ2-7 TRBD2 TRBV10-1 few TGCGCCAGCAGCCGGCTCCCGGGACTAGCGGGAGGGCCGTCCGAGCAGTACTTC CASSRLPGLAGGPSEQYF
TRBJ2-7 TRBD1 TRBV2 - TGTGCCAGCGGACCGGGACAGGTATACGAGCAGTACTTC CASGPGQVYEQYF
TRBJ2-1 TRBD2 TRBV12-3/TRBV12-4 many TGTGCCAGCAGTCGGGGAGTAGCGGGCTACAATGAGCAGTTCTTC CASSRGVAGYNEQFF
TRBJ1-2 - TRBV19 - TGTGCCAGTACCACAGGGTACTATGGCTACACCTTC CASTTGYYGYTF
TRBJ2-1 - TRBV7-3 many TGTGCCAGCAGCTTGAGCGGTGACTCCTACAATGAGCAGTTCTTC CASSLSGDSYNEQFF
TRBJ2-5 TRBD2 TRBV30 many TGTGCCTGGAGTGTTAGCGGGAGAGGGGAGACCCAGTACTTC CAWSVSGRGETQYF
TRBJ1-3 - TRBV2 many TGTGCCAGCAGTGAGCAGAGTTCTGGAAACACCATATATTTT CASSEQSSGNTIYF
TRBJ2-2 - TRBV19 few TGTGCCAGTAGGAAGGAGGGCACCGGGGAGCTGTTTTTT CASRKEGTGELFF
TRBJ1-4 TRBD1 TRBV24-1 - TGTGCCACCCGCTACAGGGGCGCGCTTCCGGCTAATGAAAAACTGTTTTTT CATRYRGALPANEKLFF
TRBJ2-3 - TRBV7-2 many TGTGCCAGCAGCTCCGCGTTCGGAGATACGCAGTATTTT CASSSAFGDTQYF
TRBJ2-1 - TRBV7-6 few TGTGCCAGCAGCTTCGCAGGGCATGAGCAGTTCTTC CASSFAGHEQFF
TRBJ2-1 - TRBV6-2/TRBV6-3 many TGTGCCAGCAGTTACTCCACCGGCCGACAGGAGCGGTTCTTC CASSYSTGRQERFF
TRBJ1-1 - TRBV25-1 - TGTGCCAGCAGTTTGCACAGGGCAAGTAAGACTGAAGCTTTCTTT CASSLHRASKTEAFF
TRBJ2-1 TRBD1 TRBV19 - TGTGCCAGTAGTAGCCGGGACAGGACGTTCAATGAGCAGTTCTTC CASSSRDRTFNEQFF
TRBJ1-1 TRBD1 TRBV5-1 many TGCGCCAGCAGATCGCGGGACAGGGGACACACTGAAGCTTTCTTT CASRSRDRGHTEAFF
TRBJ2-7 TRBD1 TRBV10-1 few TGCGCCAGCAGTGAGGTACAGGGGGCCTCCTACGAGCAGTACTTC CASSEVQGASYEQYF
TRBJ2-7 - TRBV20-1 many TGCAGTGCTAGGAGGCAGGGAGTTACCTACGAGCAGTACTTC CSARRQGVTYEQYF
TRBJ2-1 - TRBV7-3 many TGTGCCAGCAGCCTTAATCAGGGCAATGAGCAGTTCTTC CASSLNQGNEQFF
TRBJ2-1 - TRBV20-1 many TGCAGTGCTAGAAAGGGTCACTCCTACAATGAGCAGTTCTTC CSARKGHSYNEQFF
TRBJ2-1 TRBD2 TRBV29-1 many TGCAGCGTCGGACTAGCGGGCAAGCCTAACAATGAGCAGTTCTTC CSVGLAGKPNNEQFF
TRBJ1-2 - TRBV24-1 many TGTGCCACCAGTTTTGGGTACGGCTACACCTTC CATSFGYGYTF
TRBJ2-5 - TRBV6-1 few TGTGCCAGCAGCAACACCCTCTCGCGAGAGACCCAGTACTTC CASSNTLSRETQYF
TRBJ2-1 TRBD2 TRBV5-1 - TGCACCAGCAGCTTGGCCGACGGGAGGGTATACAATGAGCAGTTCTTC CTSSLADGRVYNEQFF
TRBJ2-1 - TRBV5-1 few TGCGCCGGCAGCTTTGGGCGGCGCAATGAGCAGTTCTTC CAGSFGRRNEQFF
TRBJ1-3 - TRBV7-3 - TGCGCCAGCAGCCAGCAACAGAGAGGGACTGGAAACACCATATATTTT CASSQQQRGTGNTIYF
TRBJ2-1 - TRBV29-1 many TGCAGCGTTAGACTTGGGGCAGGGAGGAATGAGCAGTTCTTC CSVRLGAGRNEQFF
TRBJ1-1 - TRBV10-2 few TGCGCCAGCAGTGAGTTACGACAGCTCCCCGGGCATCAAGCTTTCTTT CASSELRQLPGHQAFF
TRBJ1-5 - TRBV7-8 - TGTGCCAGCAGCCCCTCCAGTCAGCCCCAGCATTTT CASSPSSQPQHF
TRBJ2-7 - TRBV28 many TGTGCCAGCAGACCGGGATCCAAGAAAGGGGAGCAGTACTTC CASRPGSKKGEQYF
TRBJ2-7 TRBD2 TRBV7-9 many TGTGCCAGCAGCTCCGGGACTAGCCTGACATACGAGCAGTACTTC CASSSGTSLTYEQYF
TRBJ1-4 TRBD1 TRBV20-1 few TGCAGTGCTGAAACCGGGACAGGGGGGAATTTGTTTTTT CSAETGTGGNLFF
TRBJ2-5 TRBD1 TRBV18 many TGTGCCAGCTCCCTCGGGACAGTAGAGACCCAGTACTTC CASSLGTVETQYF
TRBJ2-7 TRBD1 TRBV24-1 few TGTGCCACCAGTGCGACAGGGGTCAGCTACGAGCAGTACTTC CATSATGVSYEQYF
TRBJ2-1 - TRBV15 many TGTGCCACCAGCAGAGATTATACAAGGGGATATGAGCAGTTCTTC CATSRDYTRGYEQFF
TRBJ2-3 TRBD1 TRBV11-2 many TGTGCCAGCAGCCTCGACAGGGCGGATACGCAGTATTTT CASSLDRADTQYF
TRBJ1-6 TRBD1 TRBV7-8 many TGTGCCAGCAGCTTTCGACAGGGATGGATTAATTCACCCCTCCACTTT CASSFRQGWINSPLHF
TRBJ1-6 - TRBV6-5 many TGTGCCAGCAGTTACCAAGCCCCAAATAATTCACCCCTCCACTTT CASSYQAPNNSPLHF
TRBJ2-2 - TRBV19 many TGTGCCAGTATCCCCGCCTGGGGGTCATCGGGCACCGGGGAGATGTTTTTT CASIPAWGSSGTGEMFF